This T cell receptor beta chain was identified in a study of long-term antiretroviral therapy in people with HIV. Comment on this clone: The antigen is not known.

It was in the United States that all participants with HIV were treated. The CDR3 spans 14 residues. The junction had 6 bases not matched to a gene; V was cut back by 7 bases and J by 3 bases. Germline V gene data show CDR1 as LNHDA and CDR2 as SQIVND (reference sequence). Findings of the study overall: Records did not include ART adherence, viral resistance or therapy changes.

Assay version v3.0 of immunoSEQ was used, and it was run at survey level. Clones were read by immunoSEQ multiplex PCR, and TCRdb kept only the in-frame ones, dropping some. The sample records around 30,000 clones, roughly 84% being singletons. The sample here was unsorted PBMCs, taken 3 years after starting antiretroviral therapy. The rearrangement uses TRBV19 and TRBJ2-1, with 7 bases fitting TRBD1. The receptor's source is a middle-aged man with HIV. For the CDR3, the DNA is TGTGCCAGTACCAGGGGACAGCTCTACAATGAGCAGTTCTTC. Translated, it gives CASTRGQLYNEQFF.